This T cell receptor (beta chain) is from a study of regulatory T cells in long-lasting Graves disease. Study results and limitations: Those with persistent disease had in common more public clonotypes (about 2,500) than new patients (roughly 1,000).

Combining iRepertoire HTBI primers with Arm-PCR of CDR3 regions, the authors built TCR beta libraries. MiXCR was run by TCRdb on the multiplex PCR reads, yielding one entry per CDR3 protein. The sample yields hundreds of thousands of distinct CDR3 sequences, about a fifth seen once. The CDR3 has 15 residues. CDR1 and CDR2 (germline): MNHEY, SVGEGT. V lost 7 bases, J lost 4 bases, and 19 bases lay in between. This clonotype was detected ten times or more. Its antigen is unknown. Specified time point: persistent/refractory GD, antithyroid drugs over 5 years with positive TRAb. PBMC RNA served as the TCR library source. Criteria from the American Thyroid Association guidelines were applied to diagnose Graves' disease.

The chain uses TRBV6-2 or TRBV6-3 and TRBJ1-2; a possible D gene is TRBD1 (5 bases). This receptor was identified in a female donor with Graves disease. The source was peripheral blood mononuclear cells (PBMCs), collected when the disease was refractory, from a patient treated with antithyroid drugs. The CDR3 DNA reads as TGTGCCAGCAAGAGTTTCGGGGCTCCGGGCTATGGCTACACCTTC. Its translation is CASKSFGAPGYGYTF.